This T cell receptor beta chain derives from a study of blood T cells in healthy people across ages. The second PCR ran about 6 to 12 cycles with a sample-barcoded 5' primer and J-beta primers. TCRdb analysed the 5' RACE reads with MiXCR anew, one entry per CDR3 protein. The sample holds 1,500,000 or so distinct CDR3 sequences; approximately 43% are singletons and the top ten take 4%. Collection of approximately 9.3 milliliters of peripheral blood was performed for each donor. Trimming cost V 4 bases and J 9 bases, with 10 bases left between them. The CDR3 is made up of 13 amino acids. In germline, CDR1 is MNHEY, CDR2 SMNVEV (reference sequence). This clonotype has just one count.

The sequencing sample was made of blood. The sequence derives from a woman younger than 35 in good health. The genes are TRBV27 and TRBJ1-6; D ambiguous. The CDR3 protein is CASSSIQRSPLHF. In DNA form, the CDR3 reads TGTGCCAGCAGTTCAATCCAGCGTTCACCCCTCCACTTT.